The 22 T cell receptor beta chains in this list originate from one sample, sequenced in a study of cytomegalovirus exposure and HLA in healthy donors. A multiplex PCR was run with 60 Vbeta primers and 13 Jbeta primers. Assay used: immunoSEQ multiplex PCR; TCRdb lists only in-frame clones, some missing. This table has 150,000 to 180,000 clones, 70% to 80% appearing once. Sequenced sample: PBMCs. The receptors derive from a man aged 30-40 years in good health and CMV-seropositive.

The CDR3 bases are TGTGCCTGGAGTGCCCAGGGTTCTGGCTACACCTTC. Protein product: CAWSAQGSGYTF. The chain employs TRBV30 and TRBJ1-2, with D perhaps TRBD1 (5 bases). Germline assignment: CDR1 GTSNPN and CDR2 SVGIG (reference sequence). Trimming removed 1 base at V and 7 bases at J, with 10 bases between. This CDR3 region has 12 residues.

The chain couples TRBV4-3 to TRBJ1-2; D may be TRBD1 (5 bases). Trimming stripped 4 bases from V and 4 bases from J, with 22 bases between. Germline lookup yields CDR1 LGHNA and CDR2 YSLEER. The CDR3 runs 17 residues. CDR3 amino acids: CASSLGAGGNMVYGYTF. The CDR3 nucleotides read TGCGCCAGCAGCCTCGGGGCCGGGGGAAATATGGTCTATGGCTACACCTTC.

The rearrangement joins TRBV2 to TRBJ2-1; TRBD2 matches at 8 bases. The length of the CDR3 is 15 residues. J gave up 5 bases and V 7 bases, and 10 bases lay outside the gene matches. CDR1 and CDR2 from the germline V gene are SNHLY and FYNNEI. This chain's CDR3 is CASKQREMGHNEQFF. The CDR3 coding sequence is TGTGCCAGCAAACAGCGGGAGATGGGTCACAATGAGCAGTTCTTC.

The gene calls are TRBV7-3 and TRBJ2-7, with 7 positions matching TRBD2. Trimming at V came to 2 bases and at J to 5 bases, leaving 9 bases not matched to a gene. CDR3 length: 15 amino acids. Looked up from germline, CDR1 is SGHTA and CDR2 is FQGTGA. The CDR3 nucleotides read TGTGCCAGCAGCTTAGGTCTAGCGGCCTTAGACGAGCAGTACTTC. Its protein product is CASSLGLAALDEQYF.

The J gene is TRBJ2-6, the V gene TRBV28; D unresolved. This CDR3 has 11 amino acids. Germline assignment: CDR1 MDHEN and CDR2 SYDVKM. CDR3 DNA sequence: TGTGGGAGTTCTGGGGCCAACGTCCTGACTTTC. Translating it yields CGSSGANVLTF.

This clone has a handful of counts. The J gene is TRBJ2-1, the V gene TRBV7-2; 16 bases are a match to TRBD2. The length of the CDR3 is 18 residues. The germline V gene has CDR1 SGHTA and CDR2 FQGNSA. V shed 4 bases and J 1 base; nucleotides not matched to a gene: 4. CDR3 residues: CASSSRGLAGGSYNEQFF. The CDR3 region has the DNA TGTGCCAGCAGCTCCCGGGGACTAGCGGGGGGGTCCTACAATGAGCAGTTCTTC.

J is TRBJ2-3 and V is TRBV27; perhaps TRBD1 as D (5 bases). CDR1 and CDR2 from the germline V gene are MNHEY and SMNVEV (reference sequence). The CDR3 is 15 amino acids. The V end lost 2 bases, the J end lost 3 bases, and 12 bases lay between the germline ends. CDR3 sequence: CASSLVGLVTDTQYF. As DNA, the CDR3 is TGTGCCAGCAGTTTAGTGGGGCTAGTTACAGATACGCAGTATTTT.

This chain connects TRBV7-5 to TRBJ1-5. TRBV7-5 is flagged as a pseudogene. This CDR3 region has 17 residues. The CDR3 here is CARSPPLVRECNQPQHF. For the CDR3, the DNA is TGTGCCAGAAGCCCGCCCCTGGTGAGGGAATGCAATCAGCCCCAGCATTTT.

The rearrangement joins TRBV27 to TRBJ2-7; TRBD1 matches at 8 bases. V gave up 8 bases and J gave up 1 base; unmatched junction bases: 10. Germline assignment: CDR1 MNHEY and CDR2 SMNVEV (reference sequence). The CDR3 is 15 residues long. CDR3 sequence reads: CASSAGQGRSYEQYF. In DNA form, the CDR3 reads TGTGCCAGCTCCGCAGGACAGGGACGATCCTACGAGCAGTACTTC.

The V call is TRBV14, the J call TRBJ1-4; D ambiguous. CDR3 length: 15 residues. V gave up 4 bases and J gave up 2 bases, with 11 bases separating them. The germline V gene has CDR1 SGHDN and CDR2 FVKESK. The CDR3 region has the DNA TGTGCCAGCAGCCCTTCAAGCCCGACTAATGAAAAACTGTTTTTT. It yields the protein CASSPSSPTNEKLFF.

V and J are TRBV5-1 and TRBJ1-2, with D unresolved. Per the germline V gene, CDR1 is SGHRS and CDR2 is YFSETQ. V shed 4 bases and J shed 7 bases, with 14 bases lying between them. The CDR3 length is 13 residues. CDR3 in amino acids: CASSGTELFGYTF. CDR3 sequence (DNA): TGCGCCAGCAGCGGTACAGAGTTGTTTGGCTACACCTTC.

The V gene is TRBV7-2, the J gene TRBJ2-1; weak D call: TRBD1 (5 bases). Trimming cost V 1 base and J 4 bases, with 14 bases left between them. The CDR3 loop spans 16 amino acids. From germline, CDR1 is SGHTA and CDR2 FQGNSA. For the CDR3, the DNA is TGTGCCAGCAGCTTAGAGGCGTTAAGGGGTTACAATGAGCAGTTCTTC. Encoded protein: CASSLEALRGYNEQFF.

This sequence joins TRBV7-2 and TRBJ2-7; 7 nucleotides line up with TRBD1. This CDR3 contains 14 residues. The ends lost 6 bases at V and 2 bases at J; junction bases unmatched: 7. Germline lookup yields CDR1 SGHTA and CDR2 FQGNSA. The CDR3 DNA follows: TGTGCCAGCAGTCAGGGGGTGTGGGCCTACGAGCAGTACTTC. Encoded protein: CASSQGVWAYEQYF. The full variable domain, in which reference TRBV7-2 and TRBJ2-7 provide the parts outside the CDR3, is GAGVSQSPSNKVTEKGKDVELRCDPISGHTALYWYRQSLGQGLEFLIYFQGNSAPDKSGLPSDRFSAERTGGSVSTLTIQRTQQEDSAVYLCASSQGVWAYEQYFGPGTRLTVT.

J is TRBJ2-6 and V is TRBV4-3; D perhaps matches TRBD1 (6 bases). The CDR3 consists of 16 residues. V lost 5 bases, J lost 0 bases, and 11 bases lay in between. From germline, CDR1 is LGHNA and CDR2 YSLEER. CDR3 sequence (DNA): TGCGCCAGCAGCGCGGACAGTAGCTCTGGGGCCAACGTCCTGACTTTC. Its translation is CASSADSSSGANVLTF.

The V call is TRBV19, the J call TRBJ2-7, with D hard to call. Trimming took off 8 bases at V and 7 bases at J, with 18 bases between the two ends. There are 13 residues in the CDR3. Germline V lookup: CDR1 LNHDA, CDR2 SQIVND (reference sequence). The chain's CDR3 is CASRTPRHWEQYF. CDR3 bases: TGTGCCAGTCGTACCCCGAGGCACTGGGAGCAGTACTTC.

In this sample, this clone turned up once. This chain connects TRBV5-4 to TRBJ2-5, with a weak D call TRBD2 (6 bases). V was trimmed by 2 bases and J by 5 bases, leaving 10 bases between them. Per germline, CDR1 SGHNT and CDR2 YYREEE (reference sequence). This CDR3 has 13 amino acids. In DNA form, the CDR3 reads TGTGCCAGCAGCTTCCCTAGCGCGGAGACCCAGTACTTC. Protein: CASSFPSAETQYF.

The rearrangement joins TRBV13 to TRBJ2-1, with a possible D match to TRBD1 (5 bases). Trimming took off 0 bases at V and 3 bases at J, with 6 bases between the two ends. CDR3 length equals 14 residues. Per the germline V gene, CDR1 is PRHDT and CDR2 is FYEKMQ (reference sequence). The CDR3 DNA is TGTGCCAGCAGCTTAGGAGGGGTCTACAATGAGCAGTTCTTC. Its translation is CASSLGGVYNEQFF.

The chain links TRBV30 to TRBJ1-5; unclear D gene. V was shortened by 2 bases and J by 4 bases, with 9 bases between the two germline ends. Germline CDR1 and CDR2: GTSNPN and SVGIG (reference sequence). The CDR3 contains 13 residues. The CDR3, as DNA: TGTGCCTGGAGTAGGGCGGGGAATCAGCCCCAGCATTTT. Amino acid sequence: CAWSRAGNQPQHF.

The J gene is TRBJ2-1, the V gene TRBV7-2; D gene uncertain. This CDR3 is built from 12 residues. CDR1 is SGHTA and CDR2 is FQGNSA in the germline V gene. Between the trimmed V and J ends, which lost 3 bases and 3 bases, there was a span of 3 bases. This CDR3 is CASSFLYNEQFF. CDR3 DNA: TGTGCCAGCAGCTTTCTCTACAATGAGCAGTTCTTC.

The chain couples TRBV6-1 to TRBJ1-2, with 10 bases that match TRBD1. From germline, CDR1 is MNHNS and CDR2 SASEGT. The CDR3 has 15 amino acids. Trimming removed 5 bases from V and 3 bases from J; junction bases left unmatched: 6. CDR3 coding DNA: TGTGCCAGCAGTCTCGGACAGGGGGTCTACTATGGCTACACCTTC. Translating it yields CASSLGQGVYYGYTF.

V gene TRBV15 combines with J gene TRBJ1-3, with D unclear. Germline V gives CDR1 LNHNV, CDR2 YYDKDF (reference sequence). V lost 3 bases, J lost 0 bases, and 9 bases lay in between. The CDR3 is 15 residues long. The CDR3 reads CATSSLLGSGNTIYF. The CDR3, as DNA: TGTGCCACCAGCAGCTTGCTAGGCTCTGGAAACACCATATATTTT. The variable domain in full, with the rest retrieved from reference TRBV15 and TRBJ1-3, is DAMVIQNPRYQVTQFGKPVTLSCSQTLNHNVMYWYQQKSSQAPKLLFHYYDKDFNNEADTPDNFQSRRPNTSFCFLDIRSPGLGDTAMYLCATSSLLGSGNTIYFGEGSWLTVV.

The CDR3 DNA follows: TGTGCCAGCAGCTCCAGCGGGGGGGTATACGAGCAGTACTTC. This gives the protein CASSSSGGVYEQYF. The chain uses TRBV5-4 and TRBJ2-7; 10 nucleotides line up with TRBD2. The germline CDR1 and CDR2 sequences are SGHNT and YYREEE (reference sequence). This CDR3 comprises 14 residues. The trim removed 3 bases at V and 4 bases at J, leaving 4 bases unmatched.